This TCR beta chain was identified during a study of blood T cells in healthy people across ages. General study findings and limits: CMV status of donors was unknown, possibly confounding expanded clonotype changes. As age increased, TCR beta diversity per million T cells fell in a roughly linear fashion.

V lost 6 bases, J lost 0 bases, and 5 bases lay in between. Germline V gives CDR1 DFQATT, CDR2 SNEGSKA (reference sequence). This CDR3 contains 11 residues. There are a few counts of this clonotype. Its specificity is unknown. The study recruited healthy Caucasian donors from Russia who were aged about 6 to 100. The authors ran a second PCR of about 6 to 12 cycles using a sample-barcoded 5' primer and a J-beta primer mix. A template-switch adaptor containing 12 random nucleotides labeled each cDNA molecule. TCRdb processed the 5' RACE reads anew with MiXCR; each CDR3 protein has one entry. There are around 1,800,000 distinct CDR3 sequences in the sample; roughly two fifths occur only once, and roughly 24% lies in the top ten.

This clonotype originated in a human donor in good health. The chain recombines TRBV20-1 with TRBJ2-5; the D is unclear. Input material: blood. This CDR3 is CSAKYQETQYF. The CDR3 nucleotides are TGCAGTGCCAAGTACCAAGAGACCCAGTACTTC.